These 17 T cell receptor beta chains were all obtained from the same sample, sequenced in a study of T cells after somatic rescue of genetic block. Generated by immunoSEQ multiplex PCR, the TCRdb table keeps only in-frame clones and is missing some. The profile covers tens of thousands of clones, with 80% to 90% appearing a single time and around 1.5% taken by the ten largest. The sample comprised peripheral blood mononuclear cells (PBMCs). These receptors were taken from a woman aged 18-29 years.

This clone was seen only once. The CDR3 here is CASSLYQPRNYGYTF. Here the CDR3 DNA reads TGTGCCAGCAGTTTATACCAGCCTCGAAACTATGGCTACACCTTC. The chain links TRBV28 to TRBJ1-2; no firm D call. Trimming took off 1 base at V and 2 bases at J, with 11 bases between the two ends. The CDR3 is 15 amino acids. In germline, CDR1 is MDHEN, CDR2 SYDVKM.

This chain uses TRBV6-1 with TRBJ2-7; D gene unclear. CDR3 length: 12 amino acids. Germline V lookup: CDR1 MNHNS, CDR2 SASEGT. Written as DNA, the CDR3 is TGTGCCAGCAGTGAAAGGCGCGAGGAACTAAGTGTC. It codes for CASSERREELSV.

V and J are TRBV18 and TRBJ1-2; 7 positions match TRBD1. There are 13 residues in the CDR3. The V gene end was trimmed by 4 bases and the J gene end by 7 bases; junction bases not matched to a gene: 6. The germline V gene has CDR1 KGHSH and CDR2 LQKENI. The CDR3 nucleotides are TGTGCCAGCTCACTAGAACAGGGGATTGGCTACACCTTC. Translating it yields CASSLEQGIGYTF.

The rearrangement links TRBV11-3 to TRBJ2-2, with D possibly being TRBD1 (5 bases). CDR1 is SGHNT, CDR2 YENEEA, per germline. With 5 bases removed from V and 6 bases from J, the gap between germline ends came to 7 bases. The CDR3 has 12 residues. CDR3 DNA: TGTGCCAGCAGCAGGGGCGCCGGGGAGCTGTTTTTT. Translation gives CASSRGAGELFF.

This chain joins TRBV27 and TRBJ1-1, with no clear D. This CDR3 contains 14 residues. The V gene's germline CDR1 is MNHEY and CDR2 SMNVEV (reference sequence). V was clipped by 6 bases and J by 7 bases, with 18 bases between them. The CDR3 DNA sequence: TGTGCCAGCAGCCCACGACAAAGGTTGGTTGAAGCTTTCTTT. Translated, it gives CASSPRQRLVEAFF.

This clone was counted between two and nine times. This chain connects TRBV4-1 to TRBJ1-1; TRBD1 is a possible D gene (5 bases). This CDR3 region has 14 residues. The V gene's germline CDR1 is MGHRA and CDR2 YSYEKL. V was cut by 3 bases and J by 6 bases, with 14 bases left in between. This chain's CDR3 is CASSQLTGDAEAFF. CDR3 nucleotide sequence: TGCGCCAGCAGCCAGCTAACCGGGGACGCTGAAGCTTTCTTT.

The chain uses TRBV6-1 and TRBJ2-1; tentatively, D is TRBD2 (6 bases). V lost 1 base to trimming and J lost 3 bases, with 10 bases between them. The germline CDR1 and CDR2 sequences are MNHNS and SASEGT. CDR3 length equals 15 residues. The CDR3 DNA is TGTGCCAGCAGTGAAGGTTTAGCGGACTACAATGAGCAGTTCTTC. Translating gives CASSEGLADYNEQFF.

The chain employs TRBV12-5 and TRBJ1-1, with D unresolved. Germline-derived CDR1 and CDR2 are LGHNT and FRNRAP. This CDR3 region has 15 residues. Between the trimmed V and J ends, which lost 1 base and 1 base, there was a span of 10 bases. CDR3 protein: CASGLGSGENTEAFF. The CDR3 bases are TGTGCTAGTGGTTTGGGAAGTGGGGAGAACACTGAAGCTTTCTTT.

The chain uses TRBV27 and TRBJ2-1; weak D call: TRBD2 (6 bases). Trimming removed 7 bases from V and 0 bases from J, with 13 bases in between. CDR3 length: 15 residues. Germline lookup yields CDR1 MNHEY and CDR2 SMNVEV (reference sequence). As DNA, the CDR3 is TGTGCCAGCACCCCCGGGACTTCCTCCTACAATGAGCAGTTCTTC. Translating gives CASTPGTSSYNEQFF.

The chain employs TRBV7-2 and TRBJ2-1; 7 bases match TRBD2. Germline values: CDR1 SGHTA, CDR2 FQGNSA. The J segment lost 7 bases and the V segment lost 0 bases, leaving 0 bases of the junction unmatched. The CDR3 sequence is 13 residues long. As DNA, the CDR3 is TGTGCCAGCAGCTTAGCGGGGGGGAATGAGCAGTTCTTC. Its protein is CASSLAGGNEQFF.

This clone is a singleton in its sample. The rearrangement joins TRBV19 to TRBJ2-7, with TRBD2 matching 8 bases. Germline CDR1 reads LNHDA; CDR2 reads SQIVND (reference sequence). The CDR3 extends over 12 amino acids. With 3 bases clipped from V and 5 bases from J, the junction kept 0 bases outside the gene matches. The CDR3 region is CASSISGDEQYF. The CDR3 DNA reads TGTGCCAGTAGTATTAGCGGGGACGAGCAGTACTTC.

This clone was seen only once. The V and J genes are TRBV28 and TRBJ2-2; tentative D call: TRBD2 (6 bases). V lost 8 bases to trimming and J lost 4 bases, with 14 bases between them. The CDR3 loop spans 14 amino acids. Germline values: CDR1 MDHEN, CDR2 SYDVKM. CDR3 nucleotides: TGTGCCAGCCTTCTTGGGGGAGGCACCGGGGAGCTGTTTTTT. Translated, it gives CASLLGGGTGELFF.

This chain uses TRBV18 with TRBJ1-1, with no clear D. Trimming removed 2 bases at V and 7 bases at J, with 11 bases between. Per the germline V gene, CDR1 is KGHSH and CDR2 is LQKENI. CDR3 length: 13 residues. CDR3 nucleotides: TGTGCCAGCTCACCAAGGCAGCTAATTGAAGCTTTCTTT. Protein product: CASSPRQLIEAFF.

The chain is built from TRBV10-1 and TRBJ2-4; 9 nucleotides align to TRBD1. CDR1 is WNHNN, CDR2 SYGVQD, per germline (reference sequence). This CDR3 region has 16 residues. V lost 6 bases, J lost 1 base, and 7 bases stayed unmatched. CDR3 region: CASSGGQGWAKNIQYF. The CDR3 nucleotides are TGCGCCAGCAGCGGGGGACAGGGATGGGCCAAAAACATTCAGTACTTC.

About this clone itself: One end of the junction fails to match germline, which may point to a read error. Other nucleotide sequences in the sample specify the same CDR3. J is TRBJ1-1 and V is TRBV7-9, with D perhaps TRBD1 (5 bases). CDR1 and CDR2 (germline): SEHNR, FQNEAQ (reference sequence). This CDR3 contains 13 residues. In DNA, the CDR3 is TGTGCCAGCATCTTCGGGGGTGACACTGAGGCTTTCTTT. Encoded protein: CASIFGGDTEAFF.

The V gene is TRBV28, the J gene TRBJ2-3; 13 positions match TRBD2. The V gene end was trimmed by 6 bases and the J gene end by 4 bases; junction bases not matched to a gene: 16. The CDR3 totals 19 residues. Germline loops: CDR1 MDHEN, CDR2 SYDVKM. The CDR3 coding sequence is TGTGCCAGCAGCGGTCCAAAAGAGGGACTAGCGGGAATGGCAGATACGCAGTATTTT. Protein: CASSGPKEGLAGMADTQYF.

The chain combines TRBV7-3 with TRBJ2-5; 10 nucleotides line up with TRBD2. The trim removed 2 bases at V and 5 bases at J, leaving 8 bases unmatched. Germline V gives CDR1 SGHTA, CDR2 FQGTGA. This CDR3 has 16 residues. The CDR3 protein is CASSLGPSGSAETQYF. DNA for the CDR3: TGTGCCAGCAGCTTAGGGCCTAGCGGGAGCGCCGAGACCCAGTACTTC.